One and the same sample provided the 6 T cell receptor beta chains below, sequenced in a study of T cell responses to AZD1222 COVID-19 vaccine. Some clones are missing from TCRdb's copy, which holds only in-frame ones; the method was immunoSEQ multiplex PCR. The sample carries about 120,000 clones, about 92% recorded once. The sample here was peripheral blood, taken 28 days after the second AZD1222 dose. Receptor source: an adult who received the AZD1222 COVID-19 vaccine.

V gene TRBV19 combines with J gene TRBJ2-3; 7 bases fit TRBD2. V shed 6 bases, J shed 1 base, and the junction held 4 bases outside the gene matches. This CDR3 has 14 residues. Looked up from germline, CDR1 is LNHDA and CDR2 is SQIVND (reference sequence). This chain's CDR3 is CASSGGKGTDTQYF. In DNA, the CDR3 is TGTGCCAGTAGCGGGGGGAAAGGCACAGATACGCAGTATTTT.

In its sample, this clone was seen a few times. This sequence joins TRBV4-1 and TRBJ2-5; either TRBD1 or TRBD2 may supply D (6 bases each). The V end lost 0 bases, the J end lost 5 bases, and 13 bases lay between the germline ends. The germline V gene has CDR1 MGHRA and CDR2 YSYEKL. This CDR3 is 15 amino acids long. This CDR3 reads CASSQDPGAWETQYF. CDR3 bases: TGCGCCAGCAGCCAAGATCCGGGGGCCTGGGAGACCCAGTACTTC.

This sequence joins TRBV30 and TRBJ1-5, with TRBD1 matching 8 bases. CDR1 and CDR2 (germline): GTSNPN, SVGIG (reference sequence). V was clipped by 1 base and J by 6 bases; unmatched bases: 5. The length of the CDR3 is 14 residues. CDR3 sequence: CAWSAQGASQPQHF. The CDR3 DNA sequence: TGTGCCTGGAGTGCGCAGGGGGCATCTCAGCCCCAGCATTTT.

The rearrangement joins TRBV6-1 to TRBJ2-2, with D perhaps given as TRBD1 or TRBD2 (5 bases each). This CDR3 region has 15 residues. Trimming cost V 2 bases and J 6 bases, with 13 bases left between them. Germline V CDR1 and CDR2: MNHNS, SASEGT. The CDR3, as DNA: TGTGCCAGCAGTGAACCCGGGACCGCAGCCGGGGAGCTGTTTTTT. Its protein product is CASSEPGTAAGELFF.

This rearrangement joins TRBV10-3 to TRBJ2-1; possibly TRBD1 or TRBD2 for D (5 bases each). Per the germline V gene, CDR1 is ENHRY and CDR2 is SYGVKD. CDR3 length: 11 residues. Trimming shortened V by 9 bases and J by 6 bases, and 9 bases separated the two germline ends. The CDR3 region is CAIQRGNEQFF. CDR3 DNA: TGTGCCATTCAGAGGGGCAATGAGCAGTTCTTC.

V is TRBV6-1 and J is TRBJ1-3; unclear D gene. Germline loops: CDR1 MNHNS, CDR2 SASEGT. The CDR3 extends over 16 amino acids. Trimming cost V 0 bases and J 0 bases, with 9 bases left between them. DNA of the CDR3: TGTGCCAGCAGTGAAGCGCTCAGGACCTCTGGAAACACCATATATTTT. Protein: CASSEALRTSGNTIYF.